The 26 T cell receptor beta chains in this list originate from one sample, sequenced in a study of T cell changes during pregnancy in multiple sclerosis. Only in-frame clones appear in the TCRdb table, and some are missing; sequencing was by immunoSEQ multiplex PCR. Of tens of thousands of clones listed, roughly 90% were seen once; the top ten hold less than 4.5%. This material consisted of peripheral blood, taken in the second trimester of pregnancy. The receptors stem from a female donor in good health, enrolled as a control in a pregnancy study.

This chain connects TRBV19 to TRBJ2-7, with D tentatively TRBD1 (8 bases). Trimming removed 7 bases from V and 2 bases from J, with 18 bases in between. The CDR3 contains 15 residues. Germline CDR1 and CDR2: LNHDA and SQIVND (reference sequence). CDR3 sequence reads: CASTPGQGGTYEQYF. The CDR3, as DNA: TGTGCCAGTACTCCTGGACAGGGAGGGACCTACGAGCAGTACTTC.

The CDR3 reads CASRLFRAGSSNEQFF. The CDR3 nucleotides are TGTGCAAGTCGCTTATTCCGGGCGGGCTCGAGCAATGAGCAGTTCTTC. The rearrangement links TRBV12-2 to TRBJ2-1; the table calls TRBD2, which could not be checked here. TRBV12-2 is a pseudogene locus. The CDR3 spans 16 residues.

The chain couples TRBV18 to TRBJ1-1; D uncertain. V lost 6 bases to trimming and J lost 0 bases, with 17 bases between them. CDR1 is KGHSH, CDR2 LQKENI, per germline. The CDR3 covers 16 residues. The CDR3 nucleotides read TGTGCCAGCTCGGGGAGCTGGTATTTCATGAACACTGAAGCTTTCTTT. Its protein product is CASSGSWYFMNTEAFF.

This sequence joins TRBV27 and TRBJ2-1; 8 bases line up with TRBD2. This CDR3 spans 15 amino acids. CDR1 and CDR2 from the germline V gene are MNHEY and SMNVEV (reference sequence). Unmatched junction bases numbered 10, after V lost 3 bases and J lost 9 bases. The CDR3 sequence: CASSFGRGALGEQFF. CDR3 nucleotides: TGTGCCAGCAGTTTTGGGCGGGGGGCATTAGGTGAGCAGTTCTTC.

The CDR3 here is CASGLRAGGTGELFF. CDR3 DNA: TGTGCTAGTGGTTTGAGGGCAGGGGGGACCGGGGAGCTGTTTTTT. This chain connects TRBV12-5 to TRBJ2-2; TRBD1 is a possible D gene (7 bases). The CDR3 is 15 residues long. The germline V gene encodes CDR1 LGHNT and CDR2 FRNRAP. V shed 2 bases and J shed 5 bases, with 12 bases lying between them.

The chain is built from TRBV5-4 and TRBJ2-1; 7 bases agree with TRBD2. The CDR3 has 13 amino acids. CDR1 and CDR2 (germline): SGHNT, YYREEE (reference sequence). Trimming at V came to 10 bases and at J to 2 bases, leaving 6 bases not matched to a gene. In DNA, the CDR3 is TGTGCCGGTGGAGCGGGGCCCTACAATGAGCAGTTCTTC. This gives the protein CAGGAGPYNEQFF.

V gene TRBV4-3 combines with J gene TRBJ1-5, with 9 bases identical to TRBD1. CDR1 LGHNA and CDR2 YSLEER come from the germline V gene. The CDR3 is 15 amino acids. The ends lost 5 bases at V and 1 base at J; junction bases unmatched: 3. The CDR3 reads CASSSGTGSNQPQHF. The DNA for the CDR3 is TGCGCCAGCAGCTCCGGGACAGGGAGCAATCAGCCCCAGCATTTT.

The rearrangement joins TRBV5-4 to TRBJ2-5; D call uncertain. Trimming took 1 base from V and 4 from J, leaving 11 bases between them. The CDR3 sequence is 14 residues long. The germline gives CDR1 SGHNT, CDR2 YYREEE (reference sequence). CDR3 in amino acids: CASSLRWARETQYF. The DNA of the CDR3 is TGTGCCAGCAGCTTGAGGTGGGCCCGAGAGACCCAGTACTTC.

V is TRBV27 and J is TRBJ1-1, with D possibly matching TRBD1 (6 bases). Trimming shortened V by 5 bases and J by 11 bases, and 18 bases separated the two germline ends. The CDR3 has 13 residues. Germline values: CDR1 MNHEY, CDR2 SMNVEV (reference sequence). CDR3 residues: CASSLVAGVEAFF. CDR3 in DNA: TGTGCCAGCAGTCTCGTGGCAGGGGTAGAGGCTTTCTTT.

The CDR3 spells CASSMAPGKATNEKLFF. CDR3 DNA: TGTGCCAGTAGTATGGCCCCGGGGAAAGCAACTAATGAAAAACTGTTTTTT. V gene TRBV19 combines with J gene TRBJ1-4; D gene unclear. Germline V lookup: CDR1 LNHDA, CDR2 SQIVND (reference sequence). V shed 3 bases and J shed 0 bases, with 14 bases lying between them. The length of the CDR3 is 17 residues.

The gene calls are TRBV28 and TRBJ2-6; 7 bases line up with TRBD2. Per germline, CDR1 MDHEN and CDR2 SYDVKM. The CDR3 totals 16 residues. The junction had 5 bases not matched to a gene; V was cut back by 6 bases and J by 0 bases. The CDR3 region has the DNA TGTGCCAGCAGCGGGGGGTCTTTCTCTGGGGCCAACGTCCTGACTTTC. This translates into CASSGGSFSGANVLTF.

The CDR3, as DNA: TGTGCCAGCAGTTATTCCCGGGACAGGGAGGCTTTCTTT. Translating gives CASSYSRDREAFF. The rearrangement joins TRBV6-5 to TRBJ1-1; 9 bases are a match to TRBD1. This CDR3 is 13 amino acids long. J was trimmed by 11 bases and V by 3 bases; bases with no gene match: 7. Germline V gives CDR1 MNHEY, CDR2 SVGAGI.

This chain links TRBV4-3 with TRBJ2-6; D call uncertain. V lost 0 bases, J lost 0 bases, and 6 bases lay in between. In germline, CDR1 is LGHNA, CDR2 YSLEER. CDR3 length equals 16 residues. CDR3 loop: CASSQDLVSGANVLTF. Here the CDR3 DNA reads TGCGCCAGCAGCCAAGATTTAGTCTCTGGGGCCAACGTCCTGACTTTC.

The chain combines TRBV5-6 with TRBJ2-5; a weak D match, TRBD2 (6 bases). The CDR3 has 14 amino acids. Germline CDR1 SGHDT, CDR2 YYEEEE. Trimming removed 4 bases from V and 12 bases from J, with 22 bases in between. The CDR3 spells CASSPRGSGYLEYF. Written as DNA, the CDR3 is TGTGCCAGCAGCCCCCGAGGAAGCGGGTACCTAGAGTACTTC.

The chain has TRBV7-2 and TRBJ2-7, with no clear D. The germline CDR1 and CDR2 sequences are SGHTA and FQGNSA. This CDR3 has 14 residues. With 5 bases removed from V and 0 bases from J, the gap between germline ends came to 11 bases. CDR3 DNA: TGTGCCAGCAGCCCCCTCAAGCCCTCCTACGAGCAGTACTTC. It encodes CASSPLKPSYEQYF.

The rearrangement uses TRBV19 and TRBJ2-2; TRBD1 matches 7 bases. The CDR3 length is 14 residues. The V gene's germline CDR1 is LNHDA and CDR2 SQIVND (reference sequence). The V gene end was trimmed by 3 bases and the J gene end by 4 bases; junction bases not matched to a gene: 2. CDR3 DNA sequence: TGTGCCAGTAGTATGGGACAGATCACCGGGGAGCTGTTTTTT. This codes for CASSMGQITGELFF.

In its sample, this clone was seen once. The CDR3 region is CASSLAGGIVATIYF. Written as DNA, the CDR3 is TGCGCCAGCAGCTTGGCTGGGGGGATCGTCGCCACCATATATTTT. The chain recombines TRBV5-1 with TRBJ1-3; weak D call: TRBD1 (5 bases). Looked up from germline, CDR1 is SGHRS and CDR2 is YFSETQ. V lost 0 bases and J 9 bases, leaving 16 bases between the germline ends. CDR3 length equals 15 residues.

This clone was seen once. The V call is TRBV5-5, the J call TRBJ2-4, with 12 bases that match TRBD1. The V gene end was trimmed by 0 bases and the J gene end by 1 base; junction bases not matched to a gene: 11. Germline values: CDR1 SGHKS, CDR2 YYEKEE (reference sequence). There are 20 residues in the CDR3. The CDR3: CASSLGGTGGEVGAKNIQYF. CDR3 in DNA: TGTGCCAGCAGCTTGGGGGGGACAGGGGGCGAAGTCGGGGCCAAAAACATTCAGTACTTC.

This sequence joins TRBV25-1 and TRBJ2-1; 8 bases fit TRBD2. V shed 8 bases and J 2 bases; nucleotides not matched to a gene: 8. This CDR3 contains 15 residues. The germline gives CDR1 MGHDK, CDR2 SYGVNS. The CDR3 sequence: CASGPPTSAYNEQFF. In nucleotides, the CDR3 is TGTGCCAGCGGCCCGCCGACTAGCGCCTACAATGAGCAGTTCTTC.

The chain combines TRBV28 with TRBJ2-3, with 8 bases fitting TRBD1. The CDR3 contains 15 residues. V gave up 3 bases and J gave up 4 bases; unmatched junction bases: 6. Germline values: CDR1 MDHEN, CDR2 SYDVKM. CDR3 coding DNA: TGTGCCAGCAGTTTTCGGGCAGGGGGCGCAGATACGCAGTATTTT. It is translated as CASSFRAGGADTQYF.

For the CDR3, the DNA is TGTGCCAGCAGACCTGACAGTGAATATGGCTACACCTTC. Translating gives CASRPDSEYGYTF. The rearrangement joins TRBV6-5 to TRBJ1-2, with TRBD1 as a possible D gene (5 bases). V was cut by 6 bases and J by 5 bases, with 13 bases left in between. Germline V gene sequence: CDR1 MNHEY, CDR2 SVGAGI. This CDR3 has 13 amino acids.

The gene calls are TRBV7-9 and TRBJ2-4, with 9 positions matching TRBD1. The V segment lost 7 bases and the J segment 0 bases; nucleotides outside the gene matches: 7. Per germline, CDR1 SEHNR and CDR2 FQNEAQ (reference sequence). The CDR3 has 16 residues. The CDR3 sequence: CASTRDRDLAKNIQYF. In DNA, the CDR3 is TGTGCCAGCACACGGGACAGGGATCTAGCCAAAAACATTCAGTACTTC.

The chain uses TRBV5-4 and TRBJ1-3; D is perhaps TRBD1 (5 bases). CDR1 and CDR2 (germline): SGHNT, YYREEE (reference sequence). Trimming took 2 bases from V and 0 from J, leaving 9 bases between them. This CDR3 region has 15 residues. The CDR3 sequence: CASSLARDSGNTIYF. As DNA, the CDR3 is TGTGCCAGCAGCTTAGCCAGGGACTCTGGAAACACCATATATTTT.

The chain has TRBV13 and TRBJ2-4; 12 bases line up with TRBD2. V lost 5 bases to trimming and J lost 7 bases; unmatched junction nucleotides: 9. Germline V gene sequence: CDR1 PRHDT, CDR2 FYEKMQ (reference sequence). This CDR3 contains 16 residues. CDR3 loop: CASSPYRLAGDNIQYF. The CDR3 DNA sequence: TGTGCCAGCAGCCCCTACCGACTAGCGGGAGATAACATTCAGTACTTC. The full variable domain, completed using reference TRBV13 and TRBJ2-4, is AAGVIQSPRHLIKEKRETATLKCYPIPRHDTVYWYQQGPGQDPQFLISFYEKMQSDKGSIPDRFSAQQFSDYHSELNMSSLELGDSALYFCASSPYRLAGDNIQYFGAGTRLSVL.

The chain couples TRBV4-1 to TRBJ2-2; D remains unclear. The V end lost 0 bases, the J end lost 7 bases, and 3 bases lay between the germline ends. The CDR3 spans 12 residues. Germline CDR1 reads MGHRA; CDR2 reads YSYEKL. CDR3 coding DNA: TGCGCCAGCAGCCAAGATTACGGGGAGCTGTTTTTT. This codes for CASSQDYGELFF.

This clone was recorded only once. The rearrangement links TRBV9 to TRBJ2-7, with 7 bases identical to TRBD2. CDR1 is SGDLS and CDR2 is YYNGEE in the germline V gene. The CDR3 spans 15 residues. J gave up 5 bases and V 0 bases, and 8 bases lay outside the gene matches. CDR3 sequence reads: CASSVAVGGPHEQYF. For the CDR3, the DNA is TGTGCCAGCAGCGTAGCCGTGGGAGGGCCCCACGAGCAGTACTTC.